The T cell receptor (beta chain) under discussion was sequenced for a study of regulatory T cells in long-lasting Graves disease. Trimming shortened V by 3 bases and J by 5 bases, and 10 bases separated the two germline ends. This CDR3 region has 14 residues. In germline, CDR1 is KGHDR, CDR2 SFDVKD. Many counts were recorded for this clonotype. The TCR beta library used iRepertoire HTBI primers with Arm-PCR amplification of CDR3. Original methodology: Samples collectively showed 60 to 75 TRBV and approximately 15 TRBJ segments. In TCRdb, the multiplex PCR reads were re-called with MiXCR into one record per CDR3 protein. TCRdb's processing, not the authors', yielded these V and J calls. The sample has 500,000 or so distinct CDR3 sequences; 11% to 15% are singletons. Time point noted: newly diagnosed GD, antithyroid drugs for less than 3 months. RNA extracted from PBMCs served as the sequencing template. An approximately 9-milliliter sample of peripheral blood was drawn into EDTA tubes.

The same specimen was also included in a second study, on T cells in Graves' hyperthyroidism and ophthalmopathy. That work states: Patients between 18 and 65 years old had hyperthyroidism, newly diagnosed and lasting under 2 months.

The gene calls are TRBV24-1 and TRBJ2-1; D not resolved. The sequencing here drew on peripheral blood mononuclear cells (PBMCs), taken at new diagnosis, from a patient treated with antithyroid drugs. This receptor was taken from a woman between 50 and 59 years old with Graves disease. The CDR3 protein is CATSDVIAHNEQFF. CDR3 nucleotide sequence: TGTGCCACCAGTGATGTAATAGCCCACAATGAGCAGTTCTTC.